The 4 T cell receptor beta chains below were found in one sample sequenced in a study of T cells in Graves' hyperthyroidism and ophthalmopathy. It was RNA transcripts that yielded the amplified TCR beta CDR3 regions. HTBI primers were employed in a first-round RT-PCR of the TCR CDR3. Each CDR3 protein gets one entry after TCRdb re-called the multiplex PCR reads with MiXCR. Of 350,000 to 400,000 distinct CDR3 sequences listed, about 15% were seen once; the top ten hold approximately 29%. Source material: blood. These receptors all come from a woman in her 30s with Graves' hyperthyroidism.

Many counts were recorded for this clonotype. J is TRBJ2-7 and V is TRBV2; 9 bases are a match to TRBD2. Per germline, CDR1 SNHLY and CDR2 FYNNEI. The CDR3 extends over 14 amino acids. V shed 2 bases and J 6 bases; nucleotides not matched to a gene: 5. CDR3 nucleotide sequence: TGTGCCAGCAGTGAACGGACTAGCGTTTCCGAGCAGTACTTC. Amino acid sequence: CASSERTSVSEQYF.

This clonotype was counted only a few times. The chain is built from TRBV9 and TRBJ2-5; 7 nucleotides line up with TRBD1. The CDR3 runs 13 residues. V shed 3 bases, J shed 4 bases, and the junction held 3 bases outside the gene matches. Germline CDR1 reads SGDLS; CDR2 reads YYNGEE. The CDR3 sequence: CASSGRQGETQYF. CDR3 DNA: TGTGCCAGCAGCGGGCGACAGGGAGAGACCCAGTACTTC.

Many counts were recorded for this clonotype. The V and J genes are TRBV18 and TRBJ2-5, with no clear D. Germline lookup yields CDR1 KGHSH and CDR2 LQKENI. The CDR3 runs 12 residues. V dropped 3 bases and J dropped 5 bases, with 7 bases sitting between them. This chain's CDR3 is CASSPSRETQYF. The CDR3 nucleotides are TGTGCCAGCTCACCGTCGAGGGAGACCCAGTACTTC.

This clonotype was recorded a few times. The gene calls are TRBV4-1 and TRBJ2-7; TRBD2 matches 9 bases. Germline-derived CDR1 and CDR2 are MGHRA and YSYEKL. CDR3 size: 18 residues. J gave up 5 bases and V 1 base, and 15 bases lay outside the gene matches. The CDR3 spells CASSQAPAGGPLFHEQYF. CDR3 nucleotide sequence: TGCGCCAGCAGCCAAGCCCCAGCGGGAGGCCCCCTTTTCCACGAGCAGTACTTC.